Presented here are 8 T cell receptor beta chains from one specimen sequenced in a study of blood T cell repertoires in COVID-19. Here immunoSEQ multiplex PCR was the method, and the copy in TCRdb shows in-frame clones only, minus some. The top ten hold about 6.9% of the sample, which has 190,000 or so clones, around 80% seen once. The material sequenced was peripheral blood. The receptor set was obtained from a human donor with acute or convalescent COVID-19. The donor label of this sample is uncertain.

The table lists this clone with a few counts. V and J are TRBV10-3 and TRBJ2-3; 10 positions match TRBD2. With V trimmed by 6 bases and J by 0 bases, 9 bases remained unmatched. The CDR3 covers 17 residues. Germline loops: CDR1 ENHRY, CDR2 SYGVKD. As DNA, the CDR3 is TGTGCCATCAGAAAAACCCTAGCGGGAGCGAGCACAGATACGCAGTATTTT. Its translation is CAIRKTLAGASTDTQYF.

This sequence joins TRBV18 and TRBJ2-7; D call uncertain. Trimming shortened V by 8 bases and J by 3 bases, and 14 bases separated the two germline ends. Germline V gene sequence: CDR1 KGHSH, CDR2 LQKENI. The CDR3 is made up of 13 amino acids. In DNA form, the CDR3 reads TGTGCCAGCGTTCGGTGGCGGATCTACGAGCAGTACTTC. Protein sequence: CASVRWRIYEQYF. Supplemented by reference TRBV18 and TRBJ2-7, the full variable domain reads NAGVMQNPRHLVRRRGQEARLRCSPMKGHSHVYWYRQLPEEGLKFMVYLQKENIIDESGMPKERFSAEFPKEGPSILRIQQVVRGDSAAYFCASVRWRIYEQYFGPGTRLTVT.

The chain couples TRBV5-1 to TRBJ2-7, with TRBD2 identical over 8 bases. Trimming cost V 0 bases and J 2 bases; bases outside gene matches: 4. In germline, CDR1 is SGHRS, CDR2 YFSETQ. The CDR3 sequence is 15 residues long. The CDR3 region has the DNA TGCGCCAGCAGCTTGGCCAGCGGGGGACCCTACGAGCAGTACTTC. It is translated as CASSLASGGPYEQYF.

V gene TRBV19 combines with J gene TRBJ1-5; perhaps TRBD1 as D (6 bases). The CDR3 extends over 17 amino acids. The germline V gene has CDR1 LNHDA and CDR2 SQIVND (reference sequence). Trimming left V 0 bases short and J 0 bases short, with 12 bases between. The chain's CDR3 is CASSIERTAYSNQPQHF. The CDR3, as DNA: TGTGCCAGTAGTATAGAGCGGACAGCTTATAGCAATCAGCCCCAGCATTTT.

This chain links TRBV15 with TRBJ1-5; D is uncertain. The germline V gene has CDR1 LNHNV and CDR2 YYDKDF (reference sequence). V lost 0 bases to trimming and J lost 6 bases, with 12 bases between them. The CDR3 consists of 15 residues. CDR3 DNA sequence: TGTGCCACCAGCAGAGATCTCACCGGGGTTCAGCCCCAGCATTTT. This gives the protein CATSRDLTGVQPQHF.

CDR3 DNA: TGTGCCAGCAGCTCGGGTAGAAGGCTGTCAGGGGCCAACGTCCTGACTTTC. This encodes CASSSGRRLSGANVLTF. The genes are TRBV7-8 and TRBJ2-6; D is ambiguous. Trimming removed 4 bases from V and 4 bases from J, with 17 bases in between. The CDR3 is 17 amino acids. CDR1 SGHVS and CDR2 FQNEAQ come from the germline V gene.

The V call is TRBV7-7, the J call TRBJ2-5, with 10 bases that match TRBD2. J gave up 2 bases and V 4 bases, and 4 bases lay outside the gene matches. The germline V gene encodes CDR1 SSHAT and CDR2 FNYEAQ (reference sequence). This CDR3 spans 15 amino acids. CDR3 coding DNA: TGTGCCAGCAGCTCTAGCGGGAGTGGGCAAGAGACCCAGTACTTC. Its protein is CASSSSGSGQETQYF.

The chain has TRBV28 and TRBJ2-1; 9 positions agree with TRBD1. V was clipped by 7 bases and J by 7 bases; unmatched bases: 11. This CDR3 contains 15 residues. CDR1 MDHEN and CDR2 SYDVKM come from the germline V gene. CDR3 in DNA: TGTGCCAGCAATTCCTTTGGGACAGGGTGGAATGAGCAGTTCTTC. Amino acid sequence: CASNSFGTGWNEQFF.